These T cell receptor beta chains were read from a single sample in a study of T cells in Graves' hyperthyroidism and ophthalmopathy. In TCRdb, the multiplex PCR reads were re-called with MiXCR into one record per CDR3 protein. The sample lists about 180,000 distinct CDR3 sequences; more than 15% were seen once. Sequencing input: blood. Receptor source: a woman between 45 and 60 years old with Graves' hyperthyroidism. CDR3s include the opening cysteine and the closing phenylalanine or tryptophan. D genes are given only for firm matches. The listing skips clone size in some rows; elsewhere it reads once, few, many or a size class.

>-|many|TRBJ1-1|TRBV10-2
CASRDWGGDTEAFF
TGCGCCAGTAGGGACTGGGGGGGGGACACTGAAGCTTTCTTT
>-|once|TRBJ1-6|TRBV5-1
CASSLVPPQVPRSDSYNSPLHF
TGCGCCAGCAGCTTGGTCCCCCCCCAGGTTCCACGCTCGGACTCCTATAATTCACCCCTCCACTTT
>TRBD2|many|TRBJ2-5|TRBV6-1
CASRILAGVPQETQYF
TGTGCCAGCAGGATACTAGCGGGGGTACCACAAGAGACCCAGTACTTC
>-|many|TRBJ2-7|TRBV14
CASGGRLVVAYEQYF
TGTGCCAGCGGCGGACGGTTAGTGGTTGCCTACGAGCAGTACTTC
>TRBD1|many|TRBJ1-1|TRBV28
CASSRIWDRVQRNTEAFF
TGTGCCAGCAGTAGAATTTGGGACAGGGTTCAACGGAACACTGAAGCTTTCTTT
>-|few|TRBJ2-6|TRBV6-1
CASSEEGTGANVLTF
TGTGCCAGCAGTGAAGAGGGGACTGGGGCCAACGTCCTGACTTTC
>TRBD1|many|TRBJ1-1|TRBV25-1
CASMGEGAYTEAFF
TGTGCCAGCATGGGGGAGGGGGCATATACTGAAGCTTTCTTT
>-|many|TRBJ1-5|TRBV18
CASSPGGGSNQPQHF
TGTGCCAGCTCACCAGGAGGAGGGTCCAATCAGCCCCAGCATTTT
>-|few|TRBJ1-5|TRBV9
CASSVTGTQVNQPQHF
TGTGCCAGCAGCGTTACAGGGACCCAGGTGAATCAGCCCCAGCATTTT
>-|many|TRBJ2-3|TRBV20-1
CSARDGARGTDTQYF
TGCAGTGCTAGAGATGGTGCTAGAGGGACAGATACGCAGTATTTT
>-|many|TRBJ1-2|TRBV28
CASSLRNYGYTF
TGTGCCAGCAGTTTACGGAACTATGGCTACACCTTC
>-|-|TRBJ2-1|TRBV11-2
CASSLDLGAGEQFF
TGTGCCAGCAGCTTAGATCTAGGAGCTGGTGAGCAGTTCTTC
>-|few|TRBJ2-2|TRBV5-1
CASSSYQNTGELFF
TGCGCCAGCAGCTCCTACCAAAACACCGGGGAGCTGTTTTTT
>-|few|TRBJ2-7|TRBV6-1
CASSETGGTYEQYF
TGTGCCAGCAGTGAAACTGGGGGGACCTACGAGCAGTACTTC
>TRBD1|-|TRBJ1-1|TRBV5-4
CASSLGQGARYTEAFF
TGTGCCAGCAGCTTGGGACAGGGGGCGCGGTACACTGAAGCTTTCTTT